A selection of T cell receptor beta chains follows, all from one sample in a study of cytomegalovirus exposure and HLA in healthy donors. Only in-frame clones appear in the TCRdb table, and some are missing; sequencing was by immunoSEQ multiplex PCR. Its table lists more than 110,000 clones. Sequenced input: PBMCs. These receptors all come from a man aged 40-49 years in good health and CMV-seronegative. The CDR3 runs from the conserved cysteine through the conserved F or W. A D gene is named only where the DNA matches it firmly.

d_call	v_call	j_call	cdr3_aa	cdr3_nt
TRBD1	TRBV4-1	TRBJ2-7	CASSQDLRTGSYEQYF	TGCGCCAGCAGCCAAGATTTAAGGACAGGGTCCTACGAGCAGTACTTC
.	TRBV29-1	TRBJ2-5	CSVARQVQETQYF	TGCAGCGTGGCCCGGCAGGTTCAAGAGACCCAGTACTTC
.	TRBV6-5	TRBJ2-5	CASSYGGQLDPEYF	TGTGCCAGCAGTTACGGTGGACAGTTAGACCCGGAGTACTTC
.	TRBV9	TRBJ1-4	CASSVGGGGTNEKLFF	TGTGCCAGCAGCGTGGGGGGGGGCGGGACTAATGAAAAACTGTTTTTT
.	TRBV9	TRBJ1-3	CASSVGLTGPLNTIYF	TGTGCCAGCAGCGTAGGTCTTACAGGGCCCCTCAACACCATATATTTT
.	TRBV18	TRBJ1-5	CASSPGQNQPQHF	TGTGCCAGCTCACCAGGACAGAATCAGCCCCAGCATTTT
.	TRBV5-1	TRBJ2-6	CASSLDPGSGANVLTF	TGCGCCAGCAGCTTGGATCCGGGCTCTGGGGCCAACGTCCTGACTTTC
TRBD1	TRBV27	TRBJ1-2	CASSSFRKGASNYGYTF	TGTGCCAGCAGTTCCTTTAGAAAGGGGGCTTCTAACTATGGCTACACCTTC
TRBD1	TRBV6-1	TRBJ1-2	CASRDRGWYGYTF	TGTGCCAGCAGGGACAGGGGTTGGTATGGCTACACCTTC
.	TRBV19	TRBJ1-4	CASSITGTEKLFF	TGTGCCAGTAGTATTACAGGGACTGAAAAACTGTTTTTT